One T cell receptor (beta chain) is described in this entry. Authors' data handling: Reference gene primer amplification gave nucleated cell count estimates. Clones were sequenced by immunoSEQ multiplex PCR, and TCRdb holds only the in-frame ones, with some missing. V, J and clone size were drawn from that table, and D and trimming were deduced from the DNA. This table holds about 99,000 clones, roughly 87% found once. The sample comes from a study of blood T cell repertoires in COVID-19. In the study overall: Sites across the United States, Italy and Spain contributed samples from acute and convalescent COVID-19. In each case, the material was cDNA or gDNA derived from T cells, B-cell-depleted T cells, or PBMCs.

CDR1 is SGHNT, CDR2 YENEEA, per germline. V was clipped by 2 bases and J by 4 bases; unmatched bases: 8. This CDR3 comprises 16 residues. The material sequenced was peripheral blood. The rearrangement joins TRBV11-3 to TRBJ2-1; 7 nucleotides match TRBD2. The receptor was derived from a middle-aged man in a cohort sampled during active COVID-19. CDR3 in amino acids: CASSLIAGDQYNEQFF. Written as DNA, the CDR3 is TGTGCCAGCAGCTTAATCGCGGGGGACCAGTACAATGAGCAGTTCTTC.